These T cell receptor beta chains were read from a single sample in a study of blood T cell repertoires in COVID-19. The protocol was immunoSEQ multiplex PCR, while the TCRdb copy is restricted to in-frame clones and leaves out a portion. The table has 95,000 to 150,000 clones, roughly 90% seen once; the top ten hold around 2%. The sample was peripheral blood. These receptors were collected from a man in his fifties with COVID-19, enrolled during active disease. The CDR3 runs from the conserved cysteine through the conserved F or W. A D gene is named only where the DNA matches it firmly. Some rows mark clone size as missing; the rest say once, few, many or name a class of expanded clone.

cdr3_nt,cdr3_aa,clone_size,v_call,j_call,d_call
TGCAGCGTTGTGCAGGGGGCAAACACCATATATTTT,CSVVQGANTIYF,.,TRBV29-1,TRBJ1-3,TRBD1
TGCAGCGTAGGACAGGGGGAGAACACTGAAGCTTTCTTT,CSVGQGENTEAFF,.,TRBV29-1,TRBJ1-1,TRBD1
TGTGCCACCAGCAGAGTTGCAGGGTTGATCGACGAGCAGTACTTC,CATSRVAGLIDEQYF,.,TRBV15,TRBJ2-7,.
TGTGCCAGCAGCGTTGCGGGAGGGAGCTCCTACAATGAGCAGTTCTTC,CASSVAGGSSYNEQFF,.,TRBV9,TRBJ2-1,TRBD2
TGTGCCAGCAGCCCTCCCGGGACAGGGAGCGAGCAGTACTTC,CASSPPGTGSEQYF,.,TRBV3-1/TRBV3-2,TRBJ2-7,TRBD1
TGCGCCAGCAGCCAAGGGGTTGGGGACTTCCTCCGTTCCTACAATGAGCAGTTCTTC,CASSQGVGDFLRSYNEQFF,.,TRBV4-1,TRBJ2-1,.
TGTGCCAGCAGCTCGACAGGGGATCAGCCCCAGCATTTT,CASSSTGDQPQHF,few,TRBV7-9,TRBJ1-5,TRBD1
TGTGCCACCAGTGACCCCATGAGGGGGGGTGGAAACACCATATATTTT,CATSDPMRGGGNTIYF,once,TRBV24-1,TRBJ1-3,.
TGTGCCAGCAGCGTAGATTGGCTAGCGGGAACCAATGAGCAGTTCTTC,CASSVDWLAGTNEQFF,once,TRBV9,TRBJ2-1,TRBD2
TGTGCCAGCAGTTACCCCGCGGCCGGGGAGCTGTTTTTT,CASSYPAAGELFF,.,TRBV6-2/TRBV6-3,TRBJ2-2,.
TGTGCCAGTAGTATAGATGGAGGGCCCAGGGGCTACACCTTC,CASSIDGGPRGYTF,.,TRBV19,TRBJ1-2,.
TGTGCCAGCAGACGGACAGGAAATCAGCCCCAGCATTTT,CASRRTGNQPQHF,.,TRBV6-5,TRBJ1-5,TRBD1
TGTGCCAGCAGCTACACTAGCGGGGAATACAATGAGCAGTTCTTC,CASSYTSGEYNEQFF,once,TRBV6-5,TRBJ2-1,TRBD2
TGTGCCAGTGACCTCGGGACAGGGACTCAGCCCCAGCATTTT,CASDLGTGTQPQHF,.,TRBV19,TRBJ1-5,TRBD1
TGCGCCAGCAGCATAGCGGGAAGCACAGATACGCAGTATTTT,CASSIAGSTDTQYF,once,TRBV5-1,TRBJ2-3,TRBD2